This T cell receptor (beta chain) was sequenced during a study of OX40 agonist ivuxolimab in advanced cancers. On the study more broadly: Ivuxolimab, an antibody acting as an agonist of OX40 (CD134), was used to treat patients.

From germline, CDR1 is SEHNR and CDR2 FQNEAQ (reference sequence). This CDR3 is 16 amino acids long. Trimming took 1 base from V and 2 from J, leaving 14 bases between them. This clone was observed a handful of times. TCRdb's table, derived via immunoSEQ multiplex PCR, lists solely in-frame clones and lacks some. The table records about 50,000 clones, approximately 88% of them present only once. This sequence originates from an adult with an advanced solid tumor such as melanoma, head and neck, liver or kidney cancer. The rearrangement links TRBV7-9 to TRBJ2-5; no clear D gene. The source was CD4+ or CD8+ T cells sorted from blood, collected in a trial of the OX40 agonist ivuxolimab. The CDR3 protein is CASSLGQLTPQETQYF. The DNA of the CDR3 is TGTGCCAGCAGCTTAGGCCAACTAACACCTCAAGAGACCCAGTACTTC.